This TCR beta chain was identified during a study of T cell responses to AZD1222 COVID-19 vaccine. This clone showed up just a few times. Using immunoSEQ multiplex PCR, the repertoire was profiled, and TCRdb retains in-frame clones only, with some absent. The sample includes about 150,000 clones, 82% of them seen just once. Trimming at V came to 2 bases and at J to 8 bases, leaving 8 bases not matched to a gene. The CDR3 covers 15 residues. The germline CDR1 and CDR2 sequences are MGHRA and YSYEKL. Sequenced here: peripheral blood, sampled on day 0 of MenACWY control vaccination. This TCR came from an adult in good health. The chain is built from TRBV4-1 and TRBJ1-4, with 7 bases identical to TRBD1. Here the CDR3 DNA reads TGCGCCAGCAGCCAACGAGAGGGGGCGAAGGAAAAACTGTTTTTT. Protein sequence: CASSQREGAKEKLFF.